The entry below gives a single TCR beta chain sequence along with its context. This clonotype came up many times. Its binding antigen is unknown. No clone much larger than this one lies a single base away; base qualities are absent. The CDR3 covers 13 residues, taking in both the cysteine and the phenylalanine. Of all the DNA, just the CDR3 is kept, 39 bases in frame from base 1. Taken from the germline V gene (reference sequence), the CDR1 and CDR2 loops are MNHNY and SVGAGI. V gives up 5 bases and J gives up 3 bases, and the segment between their germline ends measures 8 bases. This entry is derived from a study of Graves' ophthalmopathy and Graves' hyperthyroidism (dated by TCRdb to the late 2010s). Background on the whole study: Stable hyperthyroidism was defined as no progression to ophthalmopathy within 18 months of follow-up. TCR beta repertoire signatures were used to distinguish Graves' ophthalmopathy from Graves' hyperthyroidism and to predict progression to ophthalmopathy. In total, under 150 blood samples were TCR-sequenced: 40 to 45 ophthalmopathy, roughly 80 hyperthyroidism and some 17 hyperthyroidism-to-ophthalmopathy patients. To explore V-J signatures distinguishing ophthalmopathy from hyperthyroidism, a discovery set of more than 95 patients (more than 40 ophthalmopathy, over 55 stable hyperthyroidism) was enrolled. The independent validation cohort included approximately 19 hyperthyroidism patients plus 17 patients who later progressed from hyperthyroidism to ophthalmopathy. In over 5 hyperthyroidism patients, the T-cell repertoire of thyroid tissue was compared with the T-cell repertoire of blood. Following sampling, methimazole starting at 30 mg daily was administered to hyperthyroidism patients, and high-dose intravenous methylprednisolone was administered to ophthalmopathy patients.

The hyperthyroidism patients were 18 to 65 years old and newly diagnosed, with a disease duration of less than 2 months. Patients were excluded if they had other autoimmune diseases, uncontrolled infections, pregnancy or lactation. Clinical symptoms, serum thyroxine, TRAb, thyroid ultrasound and orbital computed tomography formed the basis of the diagnosis. Total RNA was extracted using Trizol reagent, and RNA quality was checked on an Agilent 2100 Bioanalyzer. For repertoire sequencing, the TCR beta CDR3 regions were amplified from RNA transcripts. A first-round RT-PCR used HTBI primers with the Qiagen OneStep RT-PCR kit, followed by a second-round multiplex PCR, size selection and purification. Libraries were sequenced paired-end with 100 bp reads on an Illumina HiSeq2000. As for the original processing: SOAPnuke was used to process the reads, removing any read that contained adapters or uncalled bases, had a mean Phred below 15, or lacked an exact match to the constant primer or identifier. COPE v1.2.5 was used to merge high-quality paired reads. Clonotypes were defined as unique nucleotide sequences and were aligned to IMGT TRB V, D and J references using MiTCR v1.1. The analysis was limited to V-J combinations with a frequency above 0.0001, which together covered 99% to 99.2% of repertoires. For each V-J combination, a TCR clonal expansion and chaos score was defined as the ratio of F50 clonal expansion to chaos observed in the TCRdist matrix. Welch's t-statistics and random forest were used to reduce features to more than ten V-J combinations, which were fed into a naive Bayes classifier. The similarity between thyroid and blood repertoires was quantified using the Morisita-Horn index. The public reads were run again by TCRdb, first through fastp at Q25 and then through MiXCR, and only productive beta chains were kept. Under each unique CDR3 protein, matching rows form one entry showing the most common genes and DNA. TCRdb's processing, not the authors' own work, is the source of the V and J calls. Here the sample has about 500,000 distinct CDR3 sequences; roughly 39% occur a single time. The ten largest make up 3.5% to 4.5% of the sample.

Study-wide findings and limitations: In validation, the model predicted ophthalmopathy progression with more than 70% sensitivity and roughly 72% specificity; roughly 12 predicted patients were CT-confirmed with GO in a median of about 6.1 months. Sample size was not predetermined statistically, and investigators were not blinded to group allocation. Among expanded thyroid clonotypes with frequency above 0.001, most also showed up in blood, which suggests that blood repertoires may reflect the thyroid immune response. In cross-validation, the 13-signature model distinguished ophthalmopathy from stable hyperthyroidism with just over 85% sensitivity and roughly 81% specificity, and in the test set the corresponding values were around 78% and 73%.

The sequenced sample was peripheral blood or thyroid tissue (not recorded which). The receptor was derived from an adult man with Graves' hyperthyroidism. The chain is assembled from TRBV6-6 and TRBJ1-5; the D gene cannot be resolved reliably. Read as DNA, the sequence is TGTGCCAGCAGTGTCCACTCCAATCAGCCCCAGCATTTT. Translated, it reads CASSVHSNQPQHF.